These 2 T cell receptor beta chains originate from one sample sequenced in a study of shared clonotypes between healthy human individuals. Sequencing was performed with immunoSEQ multiplex PCR; in TCRdb, only in-frame clones are kept and a portion is missing. The sample has more than 400,000 clones; more than 95% are singletons. Sequenced sample: naive CD4+ T cells sorted from blood. Subset noted: CD45RA+ positively selected. These receptors all come from a woman in her thirties in good health.

This chain joins TRBV10-3 and TRBJ2-5; D might be TRBD2 (6 bases). The CDR3 is 12 amino acids. Germline V gene lookup returns CDR1 ENHRY and CDR2 SYGVKD. V was pared by 8 bases and J by 6 bases, with 13 bases between. CDR3 nucleotide sequence: TGTGCCATCCGGGACTCAAAACAGACCCAGTACTTC. Translated: CAIRDSKQTQYF.

The chain combines TRBV14 with TRBJ1-4; weak D call: TRBD1 (5 bases). The CDR3 spans 13 residues. Deletions cut 8 bases from V and 1 base from J, with 8 bases between. Looked up from germline, CDR1 is SGHDN and CDR2 is FVKESK. Written as DNA, the CDR3 is TGTGCCAGCCGGGACGGAACTAATGAAAAACTGTTTTTT. Its translation: CASRDGTNEKLFF.